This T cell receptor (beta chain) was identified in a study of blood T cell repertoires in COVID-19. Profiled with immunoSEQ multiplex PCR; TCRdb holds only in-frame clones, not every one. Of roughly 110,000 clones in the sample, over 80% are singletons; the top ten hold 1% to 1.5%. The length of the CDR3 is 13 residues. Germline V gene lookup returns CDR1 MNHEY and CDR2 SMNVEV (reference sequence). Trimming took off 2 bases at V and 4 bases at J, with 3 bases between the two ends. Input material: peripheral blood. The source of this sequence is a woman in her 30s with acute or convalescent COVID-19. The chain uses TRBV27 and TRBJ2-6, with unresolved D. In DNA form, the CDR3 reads TGTGCCAGCAGTTTACGGGGGGCCAACGTCCTGACTTTC. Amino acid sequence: CASSLRGANVLTF. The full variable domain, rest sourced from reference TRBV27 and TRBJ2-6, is EAQVTQNPRYLITVTGKKLTVTCSQNMNHEYMSWYRQDPGLGLRQIYYSMNVEVTDKGDVPEGYKVSRKEKRNFPLILESPSPNQTSLYFCASSLRGANVLTFGAGSRLTVL.